This T cell receptor (beta chain) is drawn from a study of metastatic and nonmetastatic thyroid tumors. Each patient went into thyroid surgery without having received any treatment. Broader study findings: As reported, TCR beta diversity in blood and tumor was significantly higher in malignant thyroid tumors than in benign nodules.

At least ten counts were recorded for this clone. Its specificity is not known. TCRdb re-called the PCR reads through MiXCR. The data show roughly 34,000 clones, with about 15% seen just once and 15% to 20% held by the top ten. CDR1 and CDR2 from the germline V gene are MNHEY and SVGAGI. There are 16 residues in the CDR3. Trimming cost V 4 bases and J 1 base; bases outside gene matches: 5. The genes are TRBV6-5 and TRBJ2-1; TRBD1 matches at 9 bases. Specimen: blood. The TCR was taken from a male donor with papillary thyroid cancer or a benign thyroid nodule (not recorded which). Some clones in this sample may be carry-over from other donors' samples. The DNA for the CDR3 is TGTGCCAGCAGTTTCCGCGGACAGGGGTCCTACAATGAGCAGTTCTTC. Encoded protein: CASSFRGQGSYNEQFF.